This T cell receptor (beta chain) stems from a study of T cell clonotyping in hematopoietic cell transplantation. Documented time point: recipient sample about 28 days before transplant, after cytoreduction. Samples: about 28 days before transplant, then days 30, 100 and 180 after. Notes on the study in general: Few recipient clonotypes overlapped donors; over 95% were de novo at given depth. Higher Inverse Simpson Index values in graft donor and pretransplant recipient predicted broader posttransplant TCR diversity. Pathologically expanded recipient clonotypes increased progressively from day 30 to day 180 as diversity fell.

To note about this clone: Antigen specificity is unknown.

Clones were read by immunoSEQ multiplex PCR, and TCRdb kept only the in-frame ones, dropping some. The data hold approximately 11,000 clones, with roughly 90% observed a single time. The CDR3 consists of 15 residues. V was clipped by 7 bases and J by 9 bases; unmatched bases: 12. Looked up from germline, CDR1 is SQVTM and CDR2 is ANQGSEA. The chain is built from TRBV29-1 and TRBJ2-4; 13 nucleotides match TRBD2. This clonotype was obtained from a middle-aged woman with acute myeloid leukemia. Some clones in this sample may be carry-over from other donors' samples. The material sequenced was peripheral blood mononuclear cells, taken before stem cell transplant. The CDR3 reads CSARDTGTSGVIQYF. DNA for the CDR3: TGCAGCGCCCGGGACACCGGGACTAGCGGGGTCATTCAGTACTTC.